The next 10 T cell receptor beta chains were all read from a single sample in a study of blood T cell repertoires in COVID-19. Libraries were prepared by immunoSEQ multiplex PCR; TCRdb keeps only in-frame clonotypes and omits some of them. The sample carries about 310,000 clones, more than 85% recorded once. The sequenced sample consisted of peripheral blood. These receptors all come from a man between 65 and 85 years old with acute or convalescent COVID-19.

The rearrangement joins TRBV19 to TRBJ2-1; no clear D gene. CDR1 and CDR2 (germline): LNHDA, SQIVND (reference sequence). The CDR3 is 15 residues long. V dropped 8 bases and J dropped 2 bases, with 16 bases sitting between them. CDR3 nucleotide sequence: TGTGCCAGTGGGCCGGATGTCACCCCCTACAATGAGCAGTTCTTC. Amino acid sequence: CASGPDVTPYNEQFF. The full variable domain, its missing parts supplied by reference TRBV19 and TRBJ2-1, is DGGITQSPKYLFRKEGQNVTLSCEQNLNHDAMYWYRQDPGQGLRLIYYSQIVNDFQKGDIAEGYSVSREKKESFPLTVTSAQKNPTAFYLCASGPDVTPYNEQFFGPGTRLTVL.

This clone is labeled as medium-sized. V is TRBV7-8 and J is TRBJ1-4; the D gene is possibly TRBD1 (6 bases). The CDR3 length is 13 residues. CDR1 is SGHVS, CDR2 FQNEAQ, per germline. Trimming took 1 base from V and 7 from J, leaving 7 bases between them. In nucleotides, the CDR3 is TGTGCCAGCAGCTTAGACAGGGTTGAAAAACTGTTTTTT. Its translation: CASSLDRVEKLFF.

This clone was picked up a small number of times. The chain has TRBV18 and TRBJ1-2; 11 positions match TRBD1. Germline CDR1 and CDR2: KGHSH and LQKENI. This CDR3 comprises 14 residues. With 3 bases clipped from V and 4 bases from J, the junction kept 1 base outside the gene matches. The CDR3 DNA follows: TGTGCCAGCTCACCTGGGACAGGGGGCTATGGCTACACCTTC. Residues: CASSPGTGGYGYTF.

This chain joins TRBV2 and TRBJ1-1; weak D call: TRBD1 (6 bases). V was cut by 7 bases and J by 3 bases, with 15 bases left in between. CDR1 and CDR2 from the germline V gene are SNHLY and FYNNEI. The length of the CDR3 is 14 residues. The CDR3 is CASMGTSGDTEAFF. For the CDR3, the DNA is TGTGCCAGCATGGGGACAAGCGGGGACACTGAAGCTTTCTTT. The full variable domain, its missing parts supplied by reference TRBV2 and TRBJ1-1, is EPEVTQTPSHQVTQMGQEVILRCVPISNHLYFYWYRQILGQKVEFLVSFYNNEISEKSEIFDDQFSVERPDGSNFTLKIRSTKLEDSAMYFCASMGTSGDTEAFFGQGTRLTVV.

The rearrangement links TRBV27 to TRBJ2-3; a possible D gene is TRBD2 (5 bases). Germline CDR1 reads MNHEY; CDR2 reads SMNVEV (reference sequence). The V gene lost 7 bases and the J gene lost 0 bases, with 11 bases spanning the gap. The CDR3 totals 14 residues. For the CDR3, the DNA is TGTGCCAGCACTCGGAGGTGGAGCACAGATACGCAGTATTTT. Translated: CASTRRWSTDTQYF.

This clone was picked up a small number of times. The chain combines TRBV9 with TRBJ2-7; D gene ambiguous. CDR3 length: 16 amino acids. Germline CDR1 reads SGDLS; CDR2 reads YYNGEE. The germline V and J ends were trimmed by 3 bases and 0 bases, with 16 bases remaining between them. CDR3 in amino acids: CASSATATLDSYEQYF. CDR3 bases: TGTGCCAGCAGCGCTACAGCTACCTTGGACTCCTACGAGCAGTACTTC.

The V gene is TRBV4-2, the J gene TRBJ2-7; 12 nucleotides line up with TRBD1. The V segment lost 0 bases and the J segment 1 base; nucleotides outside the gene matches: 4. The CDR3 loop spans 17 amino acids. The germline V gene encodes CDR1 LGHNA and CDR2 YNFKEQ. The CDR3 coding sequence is TGTGCCAGCAGCCAAGATTGGGGACAGGGGGCTTCCTACGAGCAGTACTTC. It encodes CASSQDWGQGASYEQYF.

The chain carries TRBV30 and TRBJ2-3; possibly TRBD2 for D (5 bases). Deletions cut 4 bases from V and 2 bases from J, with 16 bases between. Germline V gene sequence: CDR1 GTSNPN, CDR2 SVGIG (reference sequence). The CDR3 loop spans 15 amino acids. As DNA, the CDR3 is TGTGCCTGGACCCGGTGGGGAGACCCCACAGATACGCAGTATTTT. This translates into CAWTRWGDPTDTQYF. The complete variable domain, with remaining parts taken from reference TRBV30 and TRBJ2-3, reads SQTIHQWPATLVQPVGSPLSLECTVEGTSNPNLYWYRQAAGRGLQLLFYSVGIGQISSEVPQNLSASRPQDRQFILSSKKLLLSDSGFYLCAWTRWGDPTDTQYFGPGTRLTVL.

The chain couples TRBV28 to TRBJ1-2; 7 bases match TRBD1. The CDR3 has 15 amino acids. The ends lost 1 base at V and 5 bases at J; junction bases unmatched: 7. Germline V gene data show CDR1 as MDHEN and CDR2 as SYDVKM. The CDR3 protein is CASSLSTGLAYGYTF. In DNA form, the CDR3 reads TGTGCCAGCAGTTTATCGACAGGGTTGGCTTATGGCTACACCTTC.

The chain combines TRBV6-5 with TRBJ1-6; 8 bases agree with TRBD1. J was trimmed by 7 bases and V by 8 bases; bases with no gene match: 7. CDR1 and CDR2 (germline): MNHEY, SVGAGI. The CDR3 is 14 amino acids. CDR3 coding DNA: TGTGCCAGCGCCGACAGGGGAAAGAATTCACCCCTCCACTTT. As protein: CASADRGKNSPLHF.